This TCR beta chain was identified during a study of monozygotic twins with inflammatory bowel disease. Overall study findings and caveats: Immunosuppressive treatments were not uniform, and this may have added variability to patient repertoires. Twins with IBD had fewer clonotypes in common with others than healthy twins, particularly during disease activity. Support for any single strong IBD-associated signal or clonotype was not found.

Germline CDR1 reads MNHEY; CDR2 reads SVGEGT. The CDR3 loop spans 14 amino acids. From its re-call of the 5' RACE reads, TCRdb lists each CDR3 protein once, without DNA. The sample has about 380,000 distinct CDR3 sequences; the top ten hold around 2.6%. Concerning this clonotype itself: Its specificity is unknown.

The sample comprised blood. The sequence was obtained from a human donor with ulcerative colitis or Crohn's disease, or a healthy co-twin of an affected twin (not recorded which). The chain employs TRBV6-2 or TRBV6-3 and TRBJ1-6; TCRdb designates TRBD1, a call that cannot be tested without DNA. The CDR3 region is CASRIRGHNSPLHF.